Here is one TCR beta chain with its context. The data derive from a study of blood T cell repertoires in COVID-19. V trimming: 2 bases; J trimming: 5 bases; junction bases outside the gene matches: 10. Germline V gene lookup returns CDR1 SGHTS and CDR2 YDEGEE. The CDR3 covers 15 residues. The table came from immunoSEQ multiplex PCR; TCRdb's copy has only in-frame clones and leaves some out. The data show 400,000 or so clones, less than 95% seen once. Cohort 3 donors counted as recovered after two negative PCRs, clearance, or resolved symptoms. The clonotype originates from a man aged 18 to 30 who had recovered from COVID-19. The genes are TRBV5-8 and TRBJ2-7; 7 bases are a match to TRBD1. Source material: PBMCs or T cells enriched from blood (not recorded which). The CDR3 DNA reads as TGTGCCAGCAGCTTTTCTTACAGGGGTGACAACGAGCAGTACTTC. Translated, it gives CASSFSYRGDNEQYF.